This T cell receptor (beta chain) was documented in a study of response to subunit inactivated influenza vaccine. General study results and limits: The authors suggested that few new T cells are recruited per seasonal influenza vaccination.

A single record per CDR3 protein comes from TCRdb applying MiXCR to the RT-PCR reads. Of around 710,000 distinct CDR3 sequences listed, around 14% are singletons. V was trimmed by 2 bases and J by 0 bases, leaving 10 bases between them. Germline CDR1 reads MNHEY; CDR2 reads SVGAGI. The length of the CDR3 is 16 residues. Turning to this clonotype: Its specificity is not known.

The clonotype was recovered from a man in his fifties or sixties who received an inactivated influenza vaccine. The sample in question was PBMCs from blood, obtained 14 days before vaccination. The gene calls are TRBV6-5 and TRBJ1-4; D is unresolved. CDR3 sequence reads: CASSYGQLATNEKLFF. The CDR3 DNA reads as TGTGCCAGCAGTTACGGGCAGCTGGCAACTAATGAAAAACTGTTTTTT.